This T cell receptor beta chain comes out of a study of blood T cell repertoires in COVID-19. Study details: T cells, B-cell-depleted T cells, or PBMCs supplied cDNA or gDNA.

Assay: immunoSEQ multiplex PCR; the TCRdb copy retains only in-frame clones and omits some. The sample records some 45,000 clones, about 80% being singletons. Germline V gene lookup returns CDR1 KGHDR and CDR2 SFDVKD. Between the trimmed V and J ends, which lost 4 bases and 3 bases, there was a span of 14 bases. The CDR3 contains 16 residues. The sequence came from a man aged 60 to 69 with acute or convalescent COVID-19. The sample consisted of peripheral blood. V and J are TRBV24-1 and TRBJ2-2; D is ambiguous. The CDR3 sequence is CATSEPDSWDTGELFF. CDR3 DNA: TGTGCCACCAGTGAACCAGACTCCTGGGACACCGGGGAGCTGTTTTTT.